This TCR beta chain was identified in a study of technical replicates of blood from four donors. Clones were read by immunoSEQ multiplex PCR, and TCRdb kept only the in-frame ones, dropping some. The sample lists 15,000 or so clones, more than 75% occurring once. Germline CDR1 and CDR2: SGHTA and FQGNSA. CDR3 length equals 13 residues. Trimming took 4 bases from V and 10 from J, leaving 17 bases between them. The receptor was derived from a human donor in good health. The chain links TRBV7-2 to TRBJ2-7, with D possibly TRBD2 on 6 matching bases. The sequenced sample was PBMCs. In nucleotides, the CDR3 is TGTGCCAGCAGCTCGCCCGGACTATTTCGTCAGTACTTC. The encoded protein is CASSSPGLFRQYF.